Shown below are 23 T cell receptor beta chains from a single sample sequenced in a study of T cell responses to AZD1222 COVID-19 vaccine. The protocol was immunoSEQ multiplex PCR, while the TCRdb copy is restricted to in-frame clones and leaves out a portion. Found here are 200,000 to 250,000 clones, more than 85% of them singletons; the top ten hold 1%. The sample consisted of peripheral blood, taken on day 0 of MenACWY control vaccination. The receptors here all came from an adult in good health.

This sequence joins TRBV11-2 and TRBJ2-2; 8 bases line up with TRBD2. Germline V gene data show CDR1 as SGHAT and CDR2 as FQNNGV. Trimming at V came to 2 bases and at J to 5 bases, leaving 4 bases not matched to a gene. The CDR3 sequence is 15 residues long. CDR3 region: CASSLLAGITGELFF. CDR3 nucleotide sequence: TGTGCCAGCAGCTTATTAGCGGGGATTACCGGGGAGCTGTTTTTT.

The rearrangement joins TRBV12-3 or TRBV12-4 to TRBJ1-1; D is unclear. The CDR3 consists of 12 residues. V lost 3 bases and J lost 7, with 9 bases in between. CDR3 sequence: CASSFYGVEAFF. For the CDR3, the DNA is TGTGCCAGCAGTTTCTACGGGGTTGAAGCTTTCTTT.

This chain links TRBV6-6 with TRBJ2-7; TRBD2 is a possible D gene (6 bases). From germline, CDR1 is MNHNY and CDR2 SVGAGI (reference sequence). Between the trimmed V and J ends, which lost 6 bases and 0 bases, there was a span of 12 bases. CDR3 length: 14 residues. The CDR3: CASSWDLSSYEQYF. For the CDR3, the DNA is TGTGCCAGCAGCTGGGACTTGTCCTCCTACGAGCAGTACTTC.

This chain's CDR3 is CASSYPPPTGTGETQYF. Written as DNA, the CDR3 is TGTGCCAGCAGTTACCCTCCGCCCACCGGGACAGGGGAGACCCAGTACTTC. V usage is TRBV6-2 or TRBV6-3 and J usage is TRBJ2-5; 9 positions match TRBD1. Trimming cost V 2 bases and J 5 bases; bases outside gene matches: 12. Germline lookup yields CDR1 MNHEY and CDR2 SVGEGT. This CDR3 has 17 amino acids.

V is TRBV5-5 and J is TRBJ1-1; D uncertain. Trimming pared 0 bases from V and 7 bases from J, leaving 7 bases between. This CDR3 spans 12 amino acids. The germline CDR1 and CDR2 sequences are SGHKS and YYEKEE (reference sequence). CDR3 in amino acids: CASSLEWSEAFF. DNA for the CDR3: TGTGCCAGCAGCTTGGAGTGGAGTGAAGCTTTCTTT.

The J gene is TRBJ2-7, the V gene TRBV10-3; no firm D call. V lost 3 bases and J 2 bases, leaving 2 bases between the germline ends. This CDR3 contains 11 residues. Germline loops: CDR1 ENHRY, CDR2 SYGVKD. CDR3 DNA: TGTGCCATCAGTGATCCCTACGAGCAGTACTTC. This gives the protein CAISDPYEQYF.

This clone turned up a few times. This rearrangement joins TRBV19 to TRBJ2-1; 10 bases match TRBD2. Germline trimming cut 7 bases from V and 3 bases from J; bases unmatched to any gene: 6. The CDR3 is 15 amino acids. CDR1 is LNHDA, CDR2 SQIVND, per germline (reference sequence). This CDR3 reads CASISGGAGYNEQFF. CDR3 nucleotide sequence: TGTGCCAGTATCAGCGGGGGGGCCGGCTACAATGAGCAGTTCTTC.

The CDR3 sequence: CASSLDRVENNSPLHF. The CDR3 DNA is TGCGCCAGCAGCTTGGATAGGGTCGAAAATAATTCACCCCTCCACTTT. The V and J genes are TRBV5-1 and TRBJ1-6; no clear D. V gave up 0 bases and J gave up 5 bases, with 12 bases separating them. CDR3 length: 16 amino acids. Per the germline V gene, CDR1 is SGHRS and CDR2 is YFSETQ.

The chain recombines TRBV6-1 with TRBJ2-7, with D tentatively TRBD1 (6 bases). This CDR3 is 18 amino acids long. CDR1 and CDR2 (germline): MNHNS, SASEGT. V dropped 3 bases and J dropped 1 base, with 22 bases sitting between them. The CDR3 is CASSDHSRARGKSYEQYF. In DNA form, the CDR3 reads TGTGCCAGCAGTGACCACTCGAGGGCGAGGGGGAAATCCTACGAGCAGTACTTC.

The V call is TRBV3-1 (or the pseudogene TRBV3-2), the J call TRBJ2-1; either TRBD1 or TRBD2 may fit D (5 bases each). CDR1 and CDR2 (germline): LGHDT, YNNKEL (reference sequence). V gave up 3 bases and J gave up 4 bases, with 13 bases separating them. The CDR3 consists of 15 residues. The CDR3 sequence: CASSQLWDGYNEQFF. The CDR3 bases are TGTGCCAGCAGCCAGTTATGGGACGGTTACAATGAGCAGTTCTTC.

Worth noting for this clone: The same CDR3 also results from other DNA sequences found in this sample. The chain recombines TRBV3-1 (or the pseudogene TRBV3-2) with TRBJ1-1, with TRBD1 as a possible D gene (5 bases). Deletions cut 5 bases from V and 1 base from J, with 8 bases between. The germline V gene has CDR1 LGHDT and CDR2 YNNKEL (reference sequence). The CDR3 contains 13 residues. The DNA of the CDR3 is TGTGCCAGCAGCTCAACAGGGAACACTGAAGCTTTCTTT. Residues: CASSSTGNTEAFF.

The chain links TRBV6-4 to TRBJ1-1; D gene unclear. The germline V and J ends were trimmed by 4 bases and 4 bases, with 10 bases remaining between them. The CDR3 extends over 13 amino acids. Germline CDR1 and CDR2: MRHNA and SNTAGT. The DNA for the CDR3 is TGTGCCAGCAGTGCTCAGGAGGGCACTGAAGCTTTCTTT. This sequence encodes CASSAQEGTEAFF.

The CDR3 DNA is TGCGCCAGCACCCAGGGACAGGGGGCTGTAGGTGCTGAAGCTTTCTTT. Protein sequence: CASTQGQGAVGAEAFF. V gene TRBV5-1 combines with J gene TRBJ1-1; 12 nucleotides match TRBD1. The germline V gene has CDR1 SGHRS and CDR2 YFSETQ. The CDR3 covers 16 residues. Germline trimming cut 6 bases from V and 6 bases from J; bases unmatched to any gene: 12.

The rearrangement links TRBV7-6 to TRBJ2-3, with D maybe TRBD2 (6 bases). Germline values: CDR1 SGHVS, CDR2 FNYEAQ. The length of the CDR3 is 14 residues. V gave up 3 bases and J gave up 0 bases, with 7 bases separating them. The CDR3 sequence: CASSLGLSTDTQYF. The CDR3 bases are TGTGCCAGCAGCTTGGGACTGAGCACAGATACGCAGTATTTT.

This chain connects TRBV5-4 to TRBJ1-4, with D maybe TRBD1 (5 bases). Germline assignment: CDR1 SGHNT and CDR2 YYREEE (reference sequence). The CDR3 is made up of 15 amino acids. Between the trimmed V and J ends, which lost 1 base and 5 bases, there was a span of 12 bases. Here the CDR3 DNA reads TGTGCCAGCAGCTTGTCCGGGACGGGGAATGAAAAACTGTTTTTT. The encoded protein is CASSLSGTGNEKLFF.

The rearrangement links TRBV7-3 to TRBJ2-1; D may match TRBD1 or TRBD2 (5 bases each). Germline CDR1 reads SGHTA; CDR2 reads FQGTGA. The CDR3 is 15 residues long. V lost 4 bases and J lost 6, with 16 bases in between. CDR3 sequence (DNA): TGTGCCAGCAGCTCTTCCGGGGCCTTCGGCAATGAGCAGTTCTTC. Translation gives CASSSSGAFGNEQFF.

The rearrangement links TRBV12-3 or TRBV12-4 to TRBJ1-1; D gene ambiguous. The CDR3 runs to 11 residues. V lost 3 bases and J 11 bases, leaving 10 bases between the germline ends. The CDR3 is CASSFQAVAFF. The CDR3, as DNA: TGTGCCAGCAGTTTCCAGGCCGTTGCTTTCTTT.

The chain has TRBV6-2 or TRBV6-3 and TRBJ1-5, with D perhaps TRBD1 (5 bases). Trimming removed 4 bases from V and 2 bases from J, with 15 bases in between. Germline CDR1 is MNHEY and CDR2 is SVGEGT. This CDR3 region has 16 residues. The CDR3 DNA is TGTGCCAGCAGTTCCAAGCTCGGGGGGGGCAATCAGCCCCAGCATTTT. Translated: CASSSKLGGGNQPQHF.

This rearrangement joins TRBV3-1 (or the pseudogene TRBV3-2) to TRBJ1-5; D is ambiguous. CDR3 size: 12 residues. Trimming stripped 1 base from V and 11 bases from J, with 9 bases between. The germline V gene encodes CDR1 LGHDT and CDR2 YNNKEL (reference sequence). For the CDR3, the DNA is TGTGCCAGCAGCCAAGTAGGCGGGGCCCAGCATTTT. Its translation is CASSQVGGAQHF.

The chain couples TRBV30 to TRBJ1-4; D remains ambiguous. Germline CDR1 and CDR2: GTSNPN and SVGIG (reference sequence). V gave up 1 base and J gave up 11 bases, with 14 bases separating them. The CDR3 loop spans 13 amino acids. This CDR3 reads CAWSADLVGKLFF. In nucleotides, the CDR3 is TGTGCCTGGAGTGCAGACCTGGTGGGGAAACTGTTTTTT.

The chain carries TRBV30 and TRBJ2-3, with 15 nucleotides matching TRBD2. The V gene end was trimmed by 5 bases and the J gene end by 2 bases; junction bases not matched to a gene: 5. The germline V gene encodes CDR1 GTSNPN and CDR2 SVGIG (reference sequence). The CDR3 covers 16 residues. The CDR3 region has the DNA TGTGCCTGGGGACTAGCGGGGGGGCGGAACACAGATACGCAGTATTTT. The encoded protein is CAWGLAGGRNTDTQYF. Full variable domain (outside the CDR3, taken from reference TRBV30 and TRBJ2-3): SQTIHQWPATLVQPVGSPLSLECTVEGTSNPNLYWYRQAAGRGLQLLFYSVGIGQISSEVPQNLSASRPQDRQFILSSKKLLLSDSGFYLCAWGLAGGRNTDTQYFGPGTRLTVL.

The CDR3 DNA is TGTGCCAGCAGTTCGGGTGGGGCCCAGTACTTC. It translates to CASSSGGAQYF. The V and J genes are TRBV6-5 and TRBJ2-5; D remains ambiguous. The length of the CDR3 is 11 residues. From germline, CDR1 is MNHEY and CDR2 SVGAGI. V lost 4 bases, J lost 9 bases, and 9 bases lay in between.

This rearrangement joins TRBV3-1 (or the pseudogene TRBV3-2) to TRBJ2-7; no reliable D call. The CDR3 consists of 12 residues. V dropped 1 base and J dropped 6 bases, with 7 bases sitting between them. The germline V gene has CDR1 LGHDT and CDR2 YNNKEL (reference sequence). CDR3 region: CASSQVRSEQYF. The CDR3 DNA is TGTGCCAGCAGCCAAGTTCGATCCGAGCAGTACTTC.